This T cell receptor (beta chain) comes out of a study of blood T cell repertoires in COVID-19. About the study: Samples came from the United States, Italy and Spain, spanning acute and convalescent COVID-19. PBMCs, B-cell-depleted T cells, or T cells were the source of the cDNA or gDNA that made up the material.

The length of the CDR3 is 13 residues. The V end lost 5 bases, the J end lost 3 bases, and 8 bases lay between the germline ends. Germline CDR1 MNHEY, CDR2 SVGAGI. As originally analysed: Amplification with reference gene primers provided the estimates of nucleated cell counts. Sequencing was performed with immunoSEQ multiplex PCR; in TCRdb, only in-frame clones are kept and a portion is missing. Clone size and V and J calls were adopted from that table, with D and trimming inferred from the DNA. The top ten hold about 1.5% of the sample, which has 160,000 or so clones, about 80% seen once. The sample comprised peripheral blood. The chain carries TRBV6-5 and TRBJ2-1, with a tentative D call TRBD1 (6 bases). The clonotype was recovered from a human donor in a cohort sampled during active COVID-19. CDR3 residues: CASSPDSYNEQFF. DNA for the CDR3: TGTGCCAGCAGTCCGGACAGCTACAATGAGCAGTTCTTC.